What follows describes a single T cell receptor beta chain. Antigen unknown. The data originate from a study of T cell responses to AZD1222 COVID-19 vaccine. Study-level points and caveats: Spike-specific TCR breadth rose after two AZD1222 doses, and depth rose as well. White British people made up most donors, females outnumbered males, and clonal diversity was possibly underestimated.

TCRdb keeps only in-frame clones here, not all; method: immunoSEQ multiplex PCR. The repertoire includes 130,000 or so clones, under 95% of them detected once, and around 8% sits in the top ten. Germline V lookup: CDR1 SGHRS, CDR2 YFSETQ. The V end was cut by 4 bases, the J end by 4 bases, with 14 bases between. The CDR3 consists of 15 residues. The specimen was peripheral blood, collected 28 days after the second dose of the MenACWY control vaccine. V usage is TRBV5-1 and J usage is TRBJ1-4, with D uncertain. The receptor was derived from an adult who received the MenACWY meningococcal vaccine as a control. CDR3 amino acids: CASSAGYLGNEKLFF. The CDR3 DNA reads TGCGCCAGCAGCGCCGGCTATTTGGGTAATGAAAAACTGTTTTTT.